Shown below are 18 T cell receptor beta chains from a single sample sequenced in a study of blood T cell repertoires in COVID-19. Method: immunoSEQ multiplex PCR; TCRdb's copy keeps in-frame clones and lacks some. Among roughly 250,000 clones listed, about four fifths were seen once. Sequencing used peripheral blood. These receptors all stem from an older person with COVID-19, enrolled during active disease.

The V gene is TRBV19, the J gene TRBJ1-4; tentative D call: TRBD1 (5 bases). Germline-derived CDR1 and CDR2 are LNHDA and SQIVND (reference sequence). V shed 5 bases and J shed 5 bases, with 15 bases lying between them. This CDR3 is 15 amino acids long. CDR3 in DNA: TGTGCCAGTAGTCGACAGCCGGGAGGGAATGAAAAACTGTTTTTT. This gives the protein CASSRQPGGNEKLFF.

The V gene is TRBV27, the J gene TRBJ2-3; D is perhaps TRBD1 (5 bases). The germline gives CDR1 MNHEY, CDR2 SMNVEV (reference sequence). Trimming removed 0 bases at V and 2 bases at J, with 12 bases between. The CDR3 runs to 16 residues. The CDR3 here is CASSLSSRQHTDTQYF. The CDR3 DNA reads TGTGCCAGCAGTTTATCTTCCCGACAGCACACAGATACGCAGTATTTT.

V usage is TRBV14 and J usage is TRBJ1-2, with 8 bases lining up with TRBD1. CDR1 and CDR2 from the germline V gene are SGHDN and FVKESK. The trim removed 4 bases at V and 7 bases at J, leaving 14 bases unmatched. CDR3 length equals 16 residues. In nucleotides, the CDR3 is TGTGCCAGCAGCCGGGCGGGACAGGCCGGATGGGGTGGCTACACCTTC. The encoded protein is CASSRAGQAGWGGYTF.

The CDR3 loop is CASSPPQGVEKLFF. The CDR3 DNA reads as TGTGCCAGCTCACCACCGCAGGGGGTTGAAAAACTGTTTTTT. This rearrangement joins TRBV18 to TRBJ1-4; 7 bases match TRBD1. V was clipped by 0 bases and J by 7 bases; unmatched bases: 2. The CDR3 length is 14 residues. The V gene's germline CDR1 is KGHSH and CDR2 LQKENI.

The rearrangement joins TRBV30 to TRBJ1-5; D is possibly TRBD1 (5 bases). Germline values: CDR1 GTSNPN, CDR2 SVGIG (reference sequence). Trimming took off 0 bases at V and 6 bases at J, with 9 bases between the two ends. The CDR3 contains 13 residues. The chain's CDR3 is CAWSVRAGQPQHF. CDR3 nucleotide sequence: TGTGCCTGGAGTGTCAGGGCTGGTCAGCCCCAGCATTTT.

V usage is TRBV5-1 and J usage is TRBJ2-2; TRBD2 is a possible D gene (5 bases). The CDR3 length is 14 residues. Germline V lookup: CDR1 SGHRS, CDR2 YFSETQ. With 3 bases removed from V and 1 base from J, the gap between germline ends came to 7 bases. CDR3 coding DNA: TGCGCCAGCAGCTCGGACTGGAACACCGGGGAGCTGTTTTTT. It codes for CASSSDWNTGELFF. The variable domain in full, with the rest retrieved from reference TRBV5-1 and TRBJ2-2, is KAGVTQTPRYLIKTRGQQVTLSCSPISGHRSVSWYQQTPGQGLQFLFEYFSETQRNKGNFPGRFSGRQFSNSRSEMNVSTLELGDSALYLCASSSDWNTGELFFGEGSRLTVL.

The V gene is TRBV11-2, the J gene TRBJ2-3, with D unresolved. The CDR3 runs to 15 residues. Germline CDR1 and CDR2: SGHAT and FQNNGV. The V end lost 3 bases, the J end lost 1 base, and 11 bases lay between the germline ends. The chain's CDR3 is CASSFSSWGTDTQYF. CDR3 in DNA: TGTGCCAGCAGCTTTTCTAGTTGGGGCACAGATACGCAGTATTTT.

This clone has just a few counts. The chain combines TRBV6-2 or TRBV6-3 with TRBJ2-7; D is uncertain. Germline V lookup: CDR1 MNHEY, CDR2 SVGEGT. The CDR3 length is 12 residues. The germline V and J ends were trimmed by 5 bases and 1 base, with 6 bases remaining between them. Here the CDR3 DNA reads TGTGCCAGCAGTGCGGAGTCCTACGAGCAGTACTTC. Encoded protein: CASSAESYEQYF.

The chain uses TRBV7-2 and TRBJ1-6, with 9 bases lining up with TRBD1. Germline V CDR1 and CDR2: SGHTA, FQGNSA. This CDR3 is 14 amino acids long. Trimming cost V 5 bases and J 10 bases; bases outside gene matches: 6. The CDR3 DNA reads TGTGCCAGCAGCCTGGACAGGGGTGTCTCACCCCTCCACTTT. Its translation is CASSLDRGVSPLHF.

This clone was recorded only once. The genes are TRBV4-1 and TRBJ2-1; the match to TRBD1 covers 9 bases. With V trimmed by 1 base and J by 0 bases, 4 bases remained unmatched. From germline, CDR1 is MGHRA and CDR2 YSYEKL. The CDR3 sequence is 17 residues long. The CDR3 reads CASSQALQGASYNEQFF. The CDR3 DNA reads as TGCGCCAGCAGCCAAGCCCTACAGGGGGCCTCCTACAATGAGCAGTTCTTC.

V is TRBV15 and J is TRBJ2-1, with 13 bases that match TRBD2. The CDR3 contains 16 residues. Germline V gene sequence: CDR1 LNHNV, CDR2 YYDKDF (reference sequence). J was trimmed by 6 bases and V by 3 bases; bases with no gene match: 5. CDR3 protein: CATSREGLAGPNEQFF. The CDR3, as DNA: TGTGCCACCAGCAGGGAGGGACTAGCGGGGCCCAATGAGCAGTTCTTC.

V gene TRBV11-2 combines with J gene TRBJ2-3; 12 nucleotides agree with TRBD2. V shed 5 bases, J shed 4 bases, and the junction held 7 bases outside the gene matches. This CDR3 region has 16 residues. Germline CDR1 and CDR2: SGHAT and FQNNGV. The CDR3 region has the DNA TGTGCCAGCAGCGGAACGACTAGCGGGGGAGCAGATACGCAGTATTTT. It specifies CASSGTTSGGADTQYF.

The V gene is TRBV5-1, the J gene TRBJ2-1, with D possibly TRBD2 on 6 matching bases. Trimming shortened V by 0 bases and J by 1 base, and 14 bases separated the two germline ends. Per the germline V gene, CDR1 is SGHRS and CDR2 is YFSETQ. This CDR3 spans 17 amino acids. CDR3 sequence: CASSLGSSGSSYNEQFF. The CDR3 region has the DNA TGCGCCAGCAGCTTGGGGTCCTCCGGGAGTTCCTACAATGAGCAGTTCTTC.

This chain links TRBV2 with TRBJ2-7; tentative D call: TRBD2 (6 bases). Trimming removed 6 bases from V and 2 bases from J, with 8 bases in between. Germline V gives CDR1 SNHLY, CDR2 FYNNEI. This CDR3 contains 12 residues. The CDR3 DNA is TGTGCCAGCAGGCGGGGCACCTACGAGCAGTACTTC. This translates into CASRRGTYEQYF.

This chain connects TRBV5-6 to TRBJ2-5, with 7 bases lining up with TRBD2. V shed 3 bases, J shed 6 bases, and the junction held 5 bases outside the gene matches. Germline loops: CDR1 SGHDT, CDR2 YYEEEE. The CDR3 is 13 residues long. CDR3 residues: CASSSPSGQTQYF. CDR3 bases: TGTGCCAGCAGCTCCCCTAGCGGACAGACCCAGTACTTC. The full variable domain, rest sourced from reference TRBV5-6 and TRBJ2-5, is DAGVTQSPTHLIKTRGQQVTLRCSPKSGHDTVSWYQQALGQGPQFIFQYYEEEERQRGNFPDRFSGHQFPNYSSELNVNALLLGDSALYLCASSSPSGQTQYFGPGTRLLVL.

The chain uses TRBV3-1 (or the pseudogene TRBV3-2) and TRBJ1-5; the match to TRBD1 covers 8 bases. There are 14 residues in the CDR3. V trimming: 6 bases; J trimming: 5 bases; junction bases outside the gene matches: 6. Per germline, CDR1 LGHDT and CDR2 YNNKEL (reference sequence). The CDR3 spells CASSTGGSDQPQHF. DNA for the CDR3: TGTGCCAGCAGTACAGGGGGGTCGGATCAGCCCCAGCATTTT.

In DNA, the CDR3 is TGTGCCAAACACAGGGTGCGTGGCTACACCTTC. Its protein product is CAKHRVRGYTF. The chain carries TRBV30 and TRBJ1-2; weak D call: TRBD1 (6 bases). The CDR3 extends over 11 amino acids. Trimming shortened V by 8 bases and J by 7 bases, and 14 bases separated the two germline ends. Looked up from germline, CDR1 is GTSNPN and CDR2 is SVGIG (reference sequence). The full variable domain, with the rest looked up from reference TRBV30 and TRBJ1-2, is SQTIHQWPATLVQPVGSPLSLECTVEGTSNPNLYWYRQAAGRGLQLLFYSVGIGQISSEVPQNLSASRPQDRQFILSSKKLLLSDSGFYLCAKHRVRGYTFGSGTRLTVV.

The chain links TRBV11-2 to TRBJ2-3, with D possibly matching TRBD2 (6 bases). This CDR3 has 14 residues. V lost 5 bases and J 4 bases, leaving 13 bases between the germline ends. Germline CDR1 and CDR2: SGHAT and FQNNGV. The DNA of the CDR3 is TGTGCCAGCAGCCCCCGACTAGGCTCAGATACGCAGTATTTT. Its protein is CASSPRLGSDTQYF. Using reference TRBV11-2 and TRBJ2-3 for the parts outside the CDR3, the full variable domain is EAGVAQSPRYKIIEKRQSVAFWCNPISGHATLYWYQQILGQGPKLLIQFQNNGVVDDSQLPKDRFSAERLKGVDSTLKIQPAKLEDSAVYLCASSPRLGSDTQYFGPGTRLTVL.